These T cell receptor beta chains were read from a single sample in a study of T cell changes during pregnancy in multiple sclerosis. Produced via immunoSEQ multiplex PCR; TCRdb's table is partial and in-frame only. Found here are approximately 79,000 clones, around 93% of them singletons; the top ten hold approximately 0.75%. The specimen comprised peripheral blood, sampled in the second trimester of pregnancy. The receptors shown here come from a female donor in good health, enrolled as a control in a pregnancy study. The CDR3 runs from the conserved cysteine through the conserved F or W. A D gene is named only where the DNA matches it firmly. The listing skips clone size in some rows; elsewhere it reads once, few, many or a size class.

j_call: TRBJ2-1; clone_size: NA; v_call: TRBV7-9; d_call: TRBD2; cdr3_aa: CASRRPGLAPNEQFF; cdr3_nt: TGTGCCAGCAGACGCCCGGGACTAGCCCCCAATGAGCAGTTCTTC
j_call: TRBJ2-3; clone_size: NA; v_call: TRBV6-6; d_call: NA; cdr3_aa: CASRGADSSTDTQYF; cdr3_nt: TGTGCCAGCAGGGGGGCTGATTCTAGCACAGATACGCAGTATTTT
j_call: TRBJ2-2; clone_size: NA; v_call: TRBV10-1; d_call: NA; cdr3_aa: CASTLGLEEDTGELFF; cdr3_nt: TGCGCCAGCACCCTTGGACTGGAGGAGGACACCGGGGAGCTGTTTTTT
j_call: TRBJ1-3; clone_size: NA; v_call: TRBV25-1; d_call: NA; cdr3_aa: CASSERKGSGNTIYF; cdr3_nt: TGTGCCAGCAGTGAGCGTAAGGGGTCTGGAAACACCATATATTTT
j_call: TRBJ2-7; clone_size: NA; v_call: TRBV5-4; d_call: TRBD2; cdr3_aa: CASSLGAGGPYEQYF; cdr3_nt: TGTGCCAGCAGCTTGGGAGCGGGGGGGCCCTACGAGCAGTACTTC
j_call: TRBJ2-7; clone_size: NA; v_call: TRBV7-6; d_call: NA; cdr3_aa: CASSSGSQGYEQYF; cdr3_nt: TGTGCCAGCAGTTCCGGGTCACAGGGTTACGAGCAGTACTTC
j_call: TRBJ2-7; clone_size: NA; v_call: TRBV7-2; d_call: TRBD2; cdr3_aa: CASSLATSGGAGEQYF; cdr3_nt: TGTGCCAGCAGCTTAGCCACTAGCGGGGGGGCGGGAGAGCAGTACTTC
j_call: TRBJ1-3; clone_size: NA; v_call: TRBV27; d_call: NA; cdr3_aa: CASSLYPTGGNTIYF; cdr3_nt: TGTGCCAGCAGTTTATATCCGACAGGCGGAAACACCATATATTTT
j_call: TRBJ1-1; clone_size: NA; v_call: TRBV5-6; d_call: NA; cdr3_aa: CASSARTGSTEAFF; cdr3_nt: TGTGCCAGCAGCGCCCGAACAGGGTCCACTGAAGCTTTCTTT
j_call: TRBJ1-2; clone_size: NA; v_call: TRBV4-3; d_call: TRBD1; cdr3_aa: CASSQDAGQGSHYGYTF; cdr3_nt: TGCGCCAGCAGCCAAGATGCGGGACAGGGTTCACACTATGGCTACACCTTC
j_call: TRBJ2-3; clone_size: NA; v_call: TRBV7-9; d_call: TRBD1; cdr3_aa: CASSSNRGSDTDTQYF; cdr3_nt: TGTGCCAGCAGCTCGAACAGGGGGTCGGACACAGATACGCAGTATTTT
j_call: TRBJ2-1; clone_size: NA; v_call: TRBV7-9; d_call: TRBD2; cdr3_aa: CASSLGGGVINEQFF; cdr3_nt: TGTGCCAGCAGCTTAGGCGGGGGGGTGATCAATGAGCAGTTCTTC
j_call: TRBJ1-2; clone_size: few; v_call: TRBV7-9; d_call: TRBD1; cdr3_aa: CASSLGQGNDGYTF; cdr3_nt: TGTGCCAGCAGCTTGGGACAGGGGAACGATGGCTACACCTTC
j_call: TRBJ1-4; clone_size: NA; v_call: TRBV5-1; d_call: NA; cdr3_aa: CASSLDGGSTNEKLFF; cdr3_nt: TGCGCCAGCAGCTTGGATGGCGGCTCAACTAATGAAAAACTGTTTTTT
j_call: TRBJ2-1; clone_size: NA; v_call: TRBV18; d_call: TRBD1; cdr3_aa: CASSPRTGGINEQFF; cdr3_nt: TGTGCCAGCTCACCCCGTACAGGGGGGATCAATGAGCAGTTCTTC
j_call: TRBJ2-1; clone_size: NA; v_call: TRBV15; d_call: NA; cdr3_aa: CATSPILDPYRGRSGQFF; cdr3_nt: TGTGCCACCAGCCCGATACTAGACCCGTACCGGGGTCGTAGTGGGCAGTTCTTC
j_call: TRBJ2-7; clone_size: once; v_call: TRBV7-2; d_call: TRBD2; cdr3_aa: CASRSSGASYEQYF; cdr3_nt: TGTGCCAGCCGAAGTAGCGGGGCGTCCTACGAGCAGTACTTC
j_call: TRBJ1-1; clone_size: once; v_call: TRBV4-3; d_call: NA; cdr3_aa: CASSQDIAANTEAFF; cdr3_nt: TGCGCCAGCAGCCAAGATATTGCGGCGAACACTGAAGCTTTCTTT
j_call: TRBJ1-1; clone_size: NA; v_call: TRBV7-2; d_call: TRBD1; cdr3_aa: CASSSQTGMEAFF; cdr3_nt: TGTGCCAGCAGCAGCCAGACAGGGATGGAAGCTTTCTTT
j_call: TRBJ2-7; clone_size: NA; v_call: TRBV30; d_call: NA; cdr3_aa: CAGGGSNEQYF; cdr3_nt: TGTGCAGGGGGGGGGTCCAACGAGCAGTACTTC
j_call: TRBJ1-1; clone_size: NA; v_call: TRBV12-5; d_call: NA; cdr3_aa: CASGLLRDRHTEAFF; cdr3_nt: TGTGCTAGTGGTTTACTCAGGGATCGGCACACTGAAGCTTTCTTT
j_call: TRBJ2-2; clone_size: NA; v_call: TRBV5-1; d_call: NA; cdr3_aa: CASSLAGQGYTGELFF; cdr3_nt: TGCGCCAGCAGCTTGGCCGGGCAGGGGTACACCGGGGAGCTGTTTTTT
j_call: TRBJ1-3; clone_size: NA; v_call: TRBV9; d_call: TRBD1; cdr3_aa: CASSAGGQGGGTIYF; cdr3_nt: TGTGCCAGCAGCGCCGGGGGACAGGGAGGAGGCACCATATATTTT
j_call: TRBJ1-4; clone_size: NA; v_call: TRBV5-1; d_call: TRBD1; cdr3_aa: CASSWTGREGEKLFF; cdr3_nt: TGCGCCAGCAGCTGGACAGGGAGGGAGGGTGAAAAACTGTTTTTT
j_call: TRBJ1-1; clone_size: NA; v_call: TRBV27; d_call: TRBD1; cdr3_aa: CASSRLTGGFNTEAFF; cdr3_nt: TGTGCCAGCAGTAGGCTGACAGGGGGCTTTAACACTGAAGCTTTCTTT
j_call: TRBJ1-5; clone_size: NA; v_call: TRBV6-5; d_call: NA; cdr3_aa: CASSTDGNSNQPQHF; cdr3_nt: TGTGCCAGCAGTACAGACGGAAATAGCAATCAGCCCCAGCATTTT
j_call: TRBJ1-5; clone_size: NA; v_call: TRBV6-1; d_call: NA; cdr3_aa: CASSQQGSPNQPQHF; cdr3_nt: TGTGCCAGCAGTCAACAGGGAAGCCCCAATCAGCCCCAGCATTTT
j_call: TRBJ2-2; clone_size: NA; v_call: TRBV6-1; d_call: NA; cdr3_aa: CASSEMAGDTGELFF; cdr3_nt: TGTGCCAGCAGTGAAATGGCAGGGGACACCGGGGAGCTGTTTTTT
j_call: TRBJ2-3; clone_size: NA; v_call: TRBV19; d_call: TRBD1; cdr3_aa: CASSSPGQGVRTDTQYF; cdr3_nt: TGTGCCAGTAGTTCCCCAGGACAGGGGGTCAGGACAGATACGCAGTATTTT
j_call: TRBJ2-7; clone_size: NA; v_call: TRBV18; d_call: NA; cdr3_aa: CASSLGGTYTDEQYF; cdr3_nt: TGTGCCAGCTCATTGGGGGGAACCTACACGGACGAGCAGTACTTC
j_call: TRBJ2-5; clone_size: NA; v_call: TRBV2; d_call: NA; cdr3_aa: CASSSGNQETQYF; cdr3_nt: TGTGCCAGCAGTTCGGGTAACCAAGAGACCCAGTACTTC
j_call: TRBJ1-1; clone_size: NA; v_call: TRBV6-6; d_call: NA; cdr3_aa: CASSPGQRYTEAFF; cdr3_nt: TGTGCCAGCAGTCCAGGACAGCGATACACTGAAGCTTTCTTT
j_call: TRBJ2-7; clone_size: NA; v_call: TRBV9; d_call: TRBD1; cdr3_aa: CASSAGQGDGQYF; cdr3_nt: TGTGCCAGCAGCGCGGGACAGGGTGACGGGCAGTACTTC
j_call: TRBJ1-2; clone_size: NA; v_call: TRBV30; d_call: NA; cdr3_aa: CAWIRTEAYGYTF; cdr3_nt: TGTGCCTGGATACGGACAGAGGCCTATGGCTACACCTTC
j_call: TRBJ1-4; clone_size: NA; v_call: TRBV10-3; d_call: TRBD1; cdr3_aa: CAISPGTGTTNEKLFF; cdr3_nt: TGTGCCATCAGTCCCGGGACAGGAACAACTAATGAAAAACTGTTTTTT
j_call: TRBJ1-2; clone_size: NA; v_call: TRBV20-1; d_call: NA; cdr3_aa: CSEGGGYTF; cdr3_nt: TGCAGTGAGGGGGGGGGCTACACCTTC
j_call: TRBJ2-1; clone_size: NA; v_call: TRBV4-3; d_call: TRBD2; cdr3_aa: CASSLEAGGPYNEQFF; cdr3_nt: TGCGCCAGCAGCCTAGAAGCGGGGGGGCCTTACAATGAGCAGTTCTTC
j_call: TRBJ2-5; clone_size: NA; v_call: TRBV6-5; d_call: NA; cdr3_aa: CASSYVGLDSKTQYF; cdr3_nt: TGTGCCAGCAGTTACGTTGGACTGGACTCGAAGACCCAGTACTTC
j_call: TRBJ1-3; clone_size: NA; v_call: TRBV10-3; d_call: TRBD1; cdr3_aa: CAISRETGVHPFGNTIYF; cdr3_nt: TGTGCCATCAGCCGAGAAACAGGGGTCCATCCCTTTGGAAACACCATATATTTT
j_call: TRBJ2-3; clone_size: NA; v_call: TRBV30; d_call: NA; cdr3_aa: CAWSGLRARKDTQYF; cdr3_nt: TGTGCCTGGAGTGGTCTGAGGGCTCGGAAAGATACGCAGTATTTT
j_call: TRBJ2-2; clone_size: NA; v_call: TRBV7-3; d_call: TRBD2; cdr3_aa: CASGRGLGNTGELFF; cdr3_nt: TGTGCCAGCGGAAGGGGACTAGGGAACACCGGGGAGCTGTTTTTT
j_call: TRBJ1-4; clone_size: NA; v_call: TRBV4-1; d_call: NA; cdr3_aa: CASSQGGSFNEKLFF; cdr3_nt: TGCGCCAGCAGCCAAGGTGGCAGTTTTAATGAAAAACTGTTTTTT